This T cell receptor (beta chain) was sequenced during a study of neurological immune-mediated disorders. Specified time point: longitudinal time-point 2. The controls, all healthy individuals, were blood bank volunteers in Maryland, USA. PBMCs numbering 2 million and stored at -80 C yielded the unsorted libraries. This clonotype was recorded many times. The germline V and J ends were trimmed by 2 bases and 2 bases, with 7 bases remaining between them. Germline V gives CDR1 MNHNY, CDR2 SVGAGI (reference sequence). This CDR3 contains 15 residues. TCRdb re-called the 5' RACE reads through MiXCR, storing one row per CDR3 protein. The sample lists about 33,000 distinct CDR3 sequences, more than 10% occurring once.

Sample: PBMCs. The source of this sequence is a woman in her forties in good health. The chain is built from TRBV6-6 and TRBJ2-6; no definite D call. The CDR3 region is CASSYKGTGANVLTF. The CDR3 DNA sequence: TGTGCCAGCAGTTACAAAGGAACTGGGGCCAACGTCCTGACTTTC.